The 3 T cell receptor beta chains in this list originate from one sample, sequenced in a study of cytomegalovirus exposure and HLA in healthy donors. PCR was performed using 60 Vbeta and 13 Jbeta primers. TCRdb's copy holds only in-frame clones and misses some; the assay was immunoSEQ multiplex PCR. The sample records about 140,000 clones, 73% being singletons. The sample was PBMCs. These receptor sequences come from a human donor in good health.

The chain uses TRBV5-1 and TRBJ2-1, with a tentative D call TRBD1 (6 bases). The CDR3 contains 13 residues. Deletions cut 0 bases from V and 10 bases from J, with 11 bases between. The germline V gene has CDR1 SGHRS and CDR2 YFSETQ. The CDR3 region is CASSLAGTWEQFF. The CDR3 nucleotides are TGCGCCAGCAGCTTGGCGGGGACATGGGAGCAGTTCTTC. The full variable domain, completed using reference TRBV5-1 and TRBJ2-1, is KAGVTQTPRYLIKTRGQQVTLSCSPISGHRSVSWYQQTPGQGLQFLFEYFSETQRNKGNFPGRFSGRQFSNSRSEMNVSTLELGDSALYLCASSLAGTWEQFFGPGTRLTVL.

CDR3 DNA: TGTGCCAGCATTTCGGTTACCGGGGAGCTGTTTTTT. Protein sequence: CASISVTGELFF. The V gene is TRBV28, the J gene TRBJ2-2; D is undetermined. Between the trimmed V and J ends, which lost 7 bases and 5 bases, there was a span of 8 bases. The CDR3 sequence is 12 residues long. Per germline, CDR1 MDHEN and CDR2 SYDVKM.

The rearrangement links TRBV7-8 to TRBJ2-1, with D tentatively TRBD2 (6 bases). V lost 3 bases to trimming and J lost 0 bases, with 12 bases between them. Looked up from germline, CDR1 is SGHVS and CDR2 is FQNEAQ. This CDR3 is 16 amino acids long. The DNA for the CDR3 is TGTGCCAGCAGCTTCCAAGCGGGTAGCTCCTACAATGAGCAGTTCTTC. Translating it yields CASSFQAGSSYNEQFF.